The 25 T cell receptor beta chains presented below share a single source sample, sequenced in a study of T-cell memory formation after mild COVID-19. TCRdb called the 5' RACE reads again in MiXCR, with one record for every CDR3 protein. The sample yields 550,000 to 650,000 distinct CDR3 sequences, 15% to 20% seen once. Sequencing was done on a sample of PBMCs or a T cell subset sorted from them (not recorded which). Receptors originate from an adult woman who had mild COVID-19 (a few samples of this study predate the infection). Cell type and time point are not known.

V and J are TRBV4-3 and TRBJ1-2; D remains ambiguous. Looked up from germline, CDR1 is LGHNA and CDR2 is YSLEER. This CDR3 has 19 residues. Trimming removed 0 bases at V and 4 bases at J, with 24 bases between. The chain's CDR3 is CASSQDILGGRDGVYGYTF. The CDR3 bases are TGCGCCAGCAGCCAAGATATCCTCGGCGGCCGAGATGGTGTCTATGGCTACACCTTC.

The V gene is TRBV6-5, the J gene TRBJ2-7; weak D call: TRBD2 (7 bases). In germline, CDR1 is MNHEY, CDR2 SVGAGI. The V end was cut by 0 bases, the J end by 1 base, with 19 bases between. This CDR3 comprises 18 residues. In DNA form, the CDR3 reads TGTGCCAGCAGTTACTCCGTTTCATCGGGGGGCCCATCCTACGAGCAGTACTTC. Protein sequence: CASSYSVSSGGPSYEQYF.

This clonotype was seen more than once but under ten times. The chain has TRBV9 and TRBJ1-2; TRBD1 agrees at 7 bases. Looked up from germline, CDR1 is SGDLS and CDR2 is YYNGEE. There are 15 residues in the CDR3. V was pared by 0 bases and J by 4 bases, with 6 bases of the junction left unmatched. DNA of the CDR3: TGTGCCAGCAGCGTAGCCAGACAGGGAGGCTATGGCTACACCTTC. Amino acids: CASSVARQGGYGYTF.

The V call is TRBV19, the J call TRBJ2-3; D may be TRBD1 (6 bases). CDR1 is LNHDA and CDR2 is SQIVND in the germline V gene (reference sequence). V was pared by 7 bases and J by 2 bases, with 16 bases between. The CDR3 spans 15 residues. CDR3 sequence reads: CASTLTTGATDTQYF. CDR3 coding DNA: TGTGCCAGTACCCTAACGACAGGAGCCACAGATACGCAGTATTTT.

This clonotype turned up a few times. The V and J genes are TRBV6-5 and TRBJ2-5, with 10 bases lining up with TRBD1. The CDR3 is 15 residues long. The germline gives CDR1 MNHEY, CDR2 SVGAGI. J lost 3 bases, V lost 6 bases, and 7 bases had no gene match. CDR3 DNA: TGTGCCAGCAGACGGGACAGGGGTTTGGAAGAGACCCAGTACTTC. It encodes CASRRDRGLEETQYF.

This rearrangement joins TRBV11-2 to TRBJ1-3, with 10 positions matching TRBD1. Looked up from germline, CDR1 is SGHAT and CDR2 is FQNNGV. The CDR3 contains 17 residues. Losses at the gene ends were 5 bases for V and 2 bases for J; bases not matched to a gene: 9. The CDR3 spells CASSPWDRGRTGNTIYF. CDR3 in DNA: TGTGCCAGCAGCCCGTGGGACAGGGGTCGGACTGGAAACACCATATATTTT.

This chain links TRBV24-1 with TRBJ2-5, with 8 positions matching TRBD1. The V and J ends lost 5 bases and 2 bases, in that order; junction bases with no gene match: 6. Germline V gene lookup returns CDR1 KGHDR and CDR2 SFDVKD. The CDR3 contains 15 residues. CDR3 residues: CATSALGQEQETQYF. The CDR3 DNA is TGTGCCACCAGTGCTCTGGGACAGGAACAAGAGACCCAGTACTTC.

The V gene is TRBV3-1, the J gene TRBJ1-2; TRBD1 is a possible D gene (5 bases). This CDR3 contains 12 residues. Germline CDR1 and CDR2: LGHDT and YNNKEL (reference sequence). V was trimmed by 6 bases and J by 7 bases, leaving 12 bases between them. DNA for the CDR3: TGTGCCAGCAGAAAGTCTGGGGCTGGCTACACCTTC. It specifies CASRKSGAGYTF. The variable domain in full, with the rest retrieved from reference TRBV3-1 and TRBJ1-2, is DTAVSQTPKYLVTQMGNDKSIKCEQNLGHDTMYWYKQDSKKFLKIMFSYNNKELIINETVPNRFSPKSPDKAHLNLHINSLELGDSAVYFCASRKSGAGYTFGSGTRLTVV.

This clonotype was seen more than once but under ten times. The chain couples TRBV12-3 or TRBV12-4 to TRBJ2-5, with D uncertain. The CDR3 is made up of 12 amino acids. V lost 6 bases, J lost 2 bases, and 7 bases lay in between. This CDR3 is CASRQLQETQYF. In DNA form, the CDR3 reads TGTGCCAGCAGGCAGCTACAAGAGACCCAGTACTTC.

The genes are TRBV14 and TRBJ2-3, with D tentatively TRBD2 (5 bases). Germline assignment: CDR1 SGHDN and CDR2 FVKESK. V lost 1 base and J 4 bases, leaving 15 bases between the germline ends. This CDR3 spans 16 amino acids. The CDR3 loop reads CASSQGGALSADTQYF. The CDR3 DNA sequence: TGTGCCAGCAGCCAAGGGGGAGCCCTTTCGGCAGATACGCAGTATTTT.

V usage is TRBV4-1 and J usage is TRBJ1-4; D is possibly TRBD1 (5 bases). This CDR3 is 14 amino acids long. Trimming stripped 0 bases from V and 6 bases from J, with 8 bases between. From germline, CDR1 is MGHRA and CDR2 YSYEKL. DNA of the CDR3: TGCGCCAGCAGCCAAGAGGACACCGATGAAAAACTGTTTTTT. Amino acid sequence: CASSQEDTDEKLFF.

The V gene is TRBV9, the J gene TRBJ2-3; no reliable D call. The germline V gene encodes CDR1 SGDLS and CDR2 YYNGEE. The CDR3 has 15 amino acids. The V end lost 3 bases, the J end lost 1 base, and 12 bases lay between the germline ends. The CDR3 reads CASSALDQGTDTQYF. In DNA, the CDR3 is TGTGCCAGCAGCGCCCTCGACCAAGGCACAGATACGCAGTATTTT.

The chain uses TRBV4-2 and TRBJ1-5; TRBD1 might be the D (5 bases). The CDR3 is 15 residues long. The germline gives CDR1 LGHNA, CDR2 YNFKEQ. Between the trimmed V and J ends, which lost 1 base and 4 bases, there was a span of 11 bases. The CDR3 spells CASSQGVQVNQPQHF. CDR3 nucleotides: TGTGCCAGCAGCCAAGGTGTACAGGTGAATCAGCCCCAGCATTTT.

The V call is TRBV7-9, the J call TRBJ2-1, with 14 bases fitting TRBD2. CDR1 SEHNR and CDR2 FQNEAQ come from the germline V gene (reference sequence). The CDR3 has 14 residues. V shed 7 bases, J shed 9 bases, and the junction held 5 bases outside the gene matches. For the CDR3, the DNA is TGTGCCAGCAAGACTAGCGGGGGGGCCGGTGAGCAGTTCTTC. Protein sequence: CASKTSGGAGEQFF.

The chain's CDR3 is CSAQSLYGYTF. CDR3 in DNA: TGCAGTGCTCAGAGCCTCTATGGCTACACCTTC. V gene TRBV20-1 combines with J gene TRBJ1-2; D remains ambiguous. Germline CDR1 reads DFQATT; CDR2 reads SNEGSKA (reference sequence). Between the trimmed V and J ends, which lost 5 bases and 4 bases, there was a span of 8 bases. The CDR3 extends over 11 amino acids.

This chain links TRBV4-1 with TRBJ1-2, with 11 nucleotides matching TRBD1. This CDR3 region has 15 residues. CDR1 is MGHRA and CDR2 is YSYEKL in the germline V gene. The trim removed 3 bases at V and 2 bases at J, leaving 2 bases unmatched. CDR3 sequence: CASSQGQGDNYGYTF. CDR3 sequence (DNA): TGCGCCAGCAGCCAGGGACAGGGGGACAACTATGGCTACACCTTC.

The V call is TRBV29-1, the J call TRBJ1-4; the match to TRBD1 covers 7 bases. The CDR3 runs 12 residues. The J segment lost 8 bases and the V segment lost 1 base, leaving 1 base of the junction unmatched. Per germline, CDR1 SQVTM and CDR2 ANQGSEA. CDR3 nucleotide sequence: TGCAGCGTTGAAGGACAGGGCGAAAAACTGTTTTTT. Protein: CSVEGQGEKLFF. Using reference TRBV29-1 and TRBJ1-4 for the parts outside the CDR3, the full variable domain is SAVISQKPSRDICQRGTSLTIQCQVDSQVTMMFWYRQQPGQSLTLIATANQGSEATYESGFVIDKFPISRPNLTFSTLTVSNMSPEDSSIYLCSVEGQGEKLFFGSGTQLSVL.

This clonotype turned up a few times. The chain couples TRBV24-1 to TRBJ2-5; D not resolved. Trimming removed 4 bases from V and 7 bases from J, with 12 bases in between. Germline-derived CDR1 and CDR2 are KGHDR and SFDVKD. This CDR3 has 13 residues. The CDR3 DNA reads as TGTGCCACCAGTGAGTCCTCCCCCGTGACCCAGTACTTC. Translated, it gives CATSESSPVTQYF.

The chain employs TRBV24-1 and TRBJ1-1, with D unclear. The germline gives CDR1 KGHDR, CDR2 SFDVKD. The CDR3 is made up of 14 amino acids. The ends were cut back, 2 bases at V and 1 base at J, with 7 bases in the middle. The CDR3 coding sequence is TGTGCCACCAGTGATTCTCGGCGGAACACTGAAGCTTTCTTT. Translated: CATSDSRRNTEAFF.

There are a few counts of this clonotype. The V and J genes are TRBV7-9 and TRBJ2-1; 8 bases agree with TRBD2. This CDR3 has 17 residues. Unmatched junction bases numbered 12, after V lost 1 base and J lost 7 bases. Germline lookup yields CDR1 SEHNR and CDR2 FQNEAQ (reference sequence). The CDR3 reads CASSLVASGSPRNEQFF. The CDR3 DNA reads TGTGCCAGCAGCTTAGTGGCAAGCGGGAGCCCCCGAAATGAGCAGTTCTTC.

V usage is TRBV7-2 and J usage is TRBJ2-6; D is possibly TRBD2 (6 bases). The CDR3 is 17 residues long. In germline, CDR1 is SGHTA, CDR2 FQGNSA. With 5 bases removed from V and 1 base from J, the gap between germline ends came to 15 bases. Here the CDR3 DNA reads TGTGCCAGCAGCCCCGGGCCGGGGAGGTCTGGGGCCAACGTCCTGACTTTC. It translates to CASSPGPGRSGANVLTF.

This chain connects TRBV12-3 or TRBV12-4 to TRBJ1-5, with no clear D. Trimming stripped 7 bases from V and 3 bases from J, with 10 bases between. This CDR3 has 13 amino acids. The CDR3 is CASTRGPNQPQHF. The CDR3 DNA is TGTGCCAGCACCCGCGGTCCCAATCAGCCCCAGCATTTT.

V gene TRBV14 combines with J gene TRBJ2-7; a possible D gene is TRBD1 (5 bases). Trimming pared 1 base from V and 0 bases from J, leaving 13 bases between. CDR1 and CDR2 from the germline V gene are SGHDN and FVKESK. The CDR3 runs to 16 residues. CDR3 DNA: TGTGCCAGCAGCCAAGGCGCGGACATGATCTCCTACGAGCAGTACTTC. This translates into CASSQGADMISYEQYF.

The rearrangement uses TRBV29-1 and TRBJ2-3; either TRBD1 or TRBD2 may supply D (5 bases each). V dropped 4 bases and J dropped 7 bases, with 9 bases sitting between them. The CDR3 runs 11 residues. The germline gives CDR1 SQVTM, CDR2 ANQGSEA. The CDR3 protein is CSVVGDNTQYF. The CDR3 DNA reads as TGCAGCGTTGTGGGGGATAATACGCAGTATTTT.

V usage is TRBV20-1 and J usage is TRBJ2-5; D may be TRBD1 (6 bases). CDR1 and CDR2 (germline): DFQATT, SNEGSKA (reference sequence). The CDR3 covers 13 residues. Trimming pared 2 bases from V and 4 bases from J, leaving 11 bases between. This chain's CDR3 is CSARTGTPETQYF. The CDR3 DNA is TGCAGTGCTAGAACCGGGACACCAGAGACCCAGTACTTC.